These 29 T cell receptor beta chains share one sample of origin, sequenced in a study of breast tumors, draining lymph nodes, adjacent tissues. Each CDR3 protein gets one entry after TCRdb re-called the multiplex PCR reads with MiXCR. Among more than 20,000 distinct CDR3 sequences listed, about 24% were seen once. The sample taken for sequencing was breast tumor tissue. These receptors were obtained from a female donor with breast cancer. Some clones in this sample may be carry-over from other donors' samples.

This clonotype was seen ten or more times. A read error may produce the germline difference seen at one junction end. The V call is TRBV7-7, the J call TRBJ2-1; a possible D gene is TRBD1 (6 bases). The CDR3 covers 14 residues. Germline V CDR1 and CDR2: SSHAT, FNYEAQ (reference sequence). CDR3 in amino acids: CASSLGLFRGPQFF. Written as DNA, the CDR3 is TGTGCTAGCAGCTTAGGGTTGTTCAGGGGACCGCAGTTCTTC. The whole variable domain, filled in from reference TRBV7-7 and TRBJ2-1, reads GAGVSQSPRYKVTKRGQDVTLRCDPISSHATLYWYQQALGQGPEFLTYFNYEAQPDKSGLPSDRFSAERPEGSISTLTIQRTEQRDSAMYRCASSLGLFRGPQFFGPGTRLTVL.

In its sample, this clonotype was seen many times. The chain has TRBV14 and TRBJ2-1; D possibly matches TRBD1 or TRBD2 (5 bases each). The CDR3 spans 15 residues. Germline CDR1 and CDR2: SGHDN and FVKESK. V was shortened by 2 bases and J by 0 bases, with 8 bases between the two germline ends. The CDR3 here is CASSQLGRSYNEQFF. CDR3 coding DNA: TGTGCCAGCAGCCAACTGGGACGCTCCTACAATGAGCAGTTCTTC.

At least ten counts were recorded for this clonotype. The CDR3 DNA reads TGCGCCAGCAGCCAAGAATTAGGGCTAGCGGCCACCTACAATGAGCAGTTCTTC. Translated, it gives CASSQELGLAATYNEQFF. The chain links TRBV4-1 to TRBJ2-1; 7 nucleotides align to TRBD2. This CDR3 is built from 18 residues. Germline V gene sequence: CDR1 MGHRA, CDR2 YSYEKL. The ends lost 0 bases at V and 2 bases at J; junction bases unmatched: 10.

This clonotype has ten or more counts. The chain couples TRBV5-6 to TRBJ2-3; D ambiguous. With 3 bases removed from V and 9 bases from J, the gap between germline ends came to 23 bases. CDR1 is SGHDT, CDR2 YYEEEE, per germline. The CDR3 totals 16 residues. The CDR3 loop is CASSSPGQSQFGTQYF. CDR3 nucleotide sequence: TGTGCCAGCAGCTCCCCGGGCCAATCGCAGTTCGGGACGCAGTATTTT.

This clonotype was seen once. The conserved final phenylalanine or tryptophan is absent from the CDR3, which likely points to a read error. The chain employs TRBV7-3 and TRBJ2-1; tentative D call: TRBD2 (5 bases). Germline CDR1 SGHTA, CDR2 FQGTGA. The CDR3 spans 14 residues. V was pared by 5 bases and J by 10 bases, with 18 bases between. The CDR3 sequence: CASSRGPPDWEQFL. CDR3 DNA sequence: TGTGCCAGCAGCCGCGGGCCCCCTGACTGGGAGCAGTTCCTC.

This clonotype counts as medium-sized (0.01 to 0.1%). V is TRBV2 and J is TRBJ1-4; tentatively, D is TRBD1 (5 bases). The CDR3 runs to 14 residues. Trimming cost V 4 bases and J 5 bases, with 11 bases left between them. Germline assignment: CDR1 SNHLY and CDR2 FYNNEI. CDR3 DNA sequence: TGTGCCAGCAGTGCGCGGGGGAAAAATGAAAAACTGTTTTTT. Its protein product is CASSARGKNEKLFF.

This clonotype came up many times. V is TRBV7-9 and J is TRBJ2-1; D is uncertain. V dropped 7 bases and J dropped 2 bases, with 9 bases sitting between them. Germline CDR1 is SEHNR and CDR2 is FQNEAQ (reference sequence). The CDR3 covers 13 residues. For the CDR3, the DNA is TGTGCCAGCACCAACATGACCTACAATGAGCAGTTCTTC. This codes for CASTNMTYNEQFF.

This clonotype appeared many times. The J gene is TRBJ2-5, the V gene TRBV7-2, with unresolved D. The CDR3 runs to 16 residues. V gave up 4 bases and J gave up 2 bases, with 17 bases separating them. Germline V gene sequence: CDR1 SGHTA, CDR2 FQGNSA. CDR3 in DNA: TGTGCCAGCAGCTATCTGCTTAGGGTTCAACAAGAGACCCAGTACTTC. This sequence encodes CASSYLLRVQQETQYF.

This chain links TRBV30 with TRBJ1-5; D unresolved. The V end lost 2 bases, the J end lost 2 bases, and 13 bases lay between the germline ends. The CDR3 runs to 15 residues. Germline CDR1 reads GTSNPN; CDR2 reads SVGIG (reference sequence). The CDR3, as DNA: TGTGCCTGGAGTCGTCGGAGCGACGGCAATCAGCCCCAGCATTTT. The encoded protein is CAWSRRSDGNQPQHF.

The sample holds many counts of this clonotype. The V and J genes are TRBV12-3 or TRBV12-4 and TRBJ1-2, with D maybe TRBD1 (6 bases). The CDR3 spans 13 residues. The V end lost 1 base, the J end lost 5 bases, and 8 bases lay between the germline ends. CDR3 bases: TGTGCCAGCAGTTTAGGGACAGATTATGGCTACACCTTC. It codes for CASSLGTDYGYTF.

At least ten counts were recorded for this clonotype. V usage is TRBV3-1 and J usage is TRBJ1-5; no firm D call. The CDR3 is 14 amino acids. Between the trimmed V and J ends, which lost 5 bases and 0 bases, there was a span of 8 bases. Per germline, CDR1 LGHDT and CDR2 YNNKEL (reference sequence). The CDR3, as DNA: TGTGCCAGCAGCGATCGGGGTAGCAATCAGCCCCAGCATTTT. The encoded protein is CASSDRGSNQPQHF.

The table lists this clonotype with many counts. The chain has TRBV6-7 and TRBJ2-1; D unresolved. TRBV6-7 is an ORF for which the function is uncertain. The CDR3 totals 11 residues. The CDR3 sequence is CPGSTPNEQFF. Written as DNA, the CDR3 is TGTCCTGGATCTACGCCCAATGAGCAGTTCTTC.

This clonotype was seen many times. The rearrangement uses TRBV12-3 or TRBV12-4 and TRBJ1-2; D may be TRBD1 (5 bases). The ends were cut back, 3 bases at V and 3 bases at J, with 14 bases in the middle. This CDR3 has 15 amino acids. The CDR3 reads CASSFGGKGHYGYTF. For the CDR3, the DNA is TGTGCCAGCAGTTTTGGGGGAAAGGGGCACTATGGCTACACCTTC.

At least ten counts were recorded for this clonotype. This sequence joins TRBV20-1 and TRBJ1-2, with D possibly TRBD1 on 5 matching bases. The CDR3 totals 16 residues. Germline values: CDR1 DFQATT, CDR2 SNEGSKA (reference sequence). V lost 6 bases, J lost 8 bases, and 28 bases lay in between. In DNA, the CDR3 is TGCAGTGCCCTCTTGCCAGGGCTTTCAGTGAACCGGGGCTACACCTTC. Amino acids: CSALLPGLSVNRGYTF.

This clonotype has at least ten counts. This chain joins TRBV6-5 and TRBJ1-5; no clear D gene. Per germline, CDR1 MNHEY and CDR2 SVGAGI. The CDR3 consists of 13 residues. V was clipped by 6 bases and J by 0 bases, with 6 bases between them. CDR3 nucleotides: TGTGCCAGCAGCCCAAATAGCAATCAGCCCCAGCATTTT. This translates into CASSPNSNQPQHF.

There are many counts of this clonotype. The chain has TRBV7-8 and TRBJ2-1; a possible D gene is TRBD2 (5 bases). This CDR3 is 15 amino acids long. V lost 6 bases to trimming and J lost 0 bases, with 12 bases between them. Germline V gene data show CDR1 as SGHVS and CDR2 as FQNEAQ. DNA of the CDR3: TGTGCCAGCAGACCTCATGGGAGCTCCTACAATGAGCAGTTCTTC. Translated: CASRPHGSSYNEQFF.

This clonotype showed up many times. CDR3 nucleotide sequence: TGCGCCAGCAGCAAGGGTTCGACTAGCGGGAGCACAGATACGCAGTATTTT. The encoded protein is CASSKGSTSGSTDTQYF. The chain uses TRBV5-1 and TRBJ2-3; 10 bases line up with TRBD2. The J segment lost 0 bases and the V segment lost 4 bases, leaving 8 bases of the junction unmatched. Germline V CDR1 and CDR2: SGHRS, YFSETQ. This CDR3 has 17 amino acids.

This clonotype was detected many times. The chain employs TRBV15 and TRBJ2-1; 16 bases match TRBD2. After removal of 3 bases from V and 2 bases from J, the junction contained 16 bases not matched to a gene. The germline gives CDR1 LNHNV, CDR2 YYDKDF (reference sequence). CDR3 length equals 22 residues. CDR3 sequence reads: CATSRGGFGGTSGGAPYNEQFF. CDR3 nucleotide sequence: TGTGCCACCAGCAGGGGGGGTTTTGGGGGGACTAGCGGGGGGGCACCCTACAATGAGCAGTTCTTC.

This clonotype appeared many times. This sequence joins TRBV7-9 and TRBJ2-3; 14 bases agree with TRBD2. CDR1 and CDR2 (germline): SEHNR, FQNEAQ (reference sequence). CDR3 size: 17 residues. Unmatched junction bases numbered 10, after V lost 5 bases and J lost 6 bases. The CDR3 DNA is TGTGCCAGCAGCGCTTCACCGGGACTAGCGGGAGTGGATACGCAGTATTTT. Its protein product is CASSASPGLAGVDTQYF.

The sample holds many counts of this clonotype. The CDR3 loop reads CASSRGGGWGTDTQYF. The CDR3, as DNA: TGTGCCAGCAGCCGGGGTGGGGGGTGGGGCACAGATACGCAGTATTTT. The chain combines TRBV7-2 with TRBJ2-3, with D perhaps TRBD2 (6 bases). The CDR3 totals 16 residues. Looked up from germline, CDR1 is SGHTA and CDR2 is FQGNSA. With 5 bases removed from V and 1 base from J, the gap between germline ends came to 16 bases.

A few counts support this clonotype. The chain couples TRBV24-1 to TRBJ1-1; D call uncertain. Germline CDR1 is KGHDR and CDR2 is SFDVKD. The CDR3 runs to 14 residues. The V end lost 3 bases, the J end lost 4 bases, and 11 bases lay between the germline ends. The CDR3 sequence is CATSDGGKSTEAFF. CDR3 nucleotides: TGTGCCACCAGTGATGGCGGTAAGAGCACTGAAGCTTTCTTT.

This clonotype was counted many times. V and J are TRBV5-5 and TRBJ1-3; D not resolved. From germline, CDR1 is SGHKS and CDR2 YYEKEE (reference sequence). V lost 4 bases, J lost 3 bases, and 14 bases lay in between. The CDR3 loop spans 15 amino acids. The CDR3 region has the DNA TGTGCCAGCAGCCCACAAGGGATGGGTGGAAACACCATATATTTT. Amino acid sequence: CASSPQGMGGNTIYF.

For this clonotype: A much larger clone is a single base away; this may be a read error. V is TRBV18 and J is TRBJ1-5, with 8 bases fitting TRBD1. The CDR3 sequence is 16 residues long. Germline V gene lookup returns CDR1 KGHSH and CDR2 LQKENI. This CDR3 is CSSSPAGTGGNQPQHF. CDR3 sequence (DNA): TGTTCCAGCTCACCTGCCGGGACAGGAGGCAATCAGCCCCAGCATTTT.

About this clonotype itself: One end of the junction fails to match germline, which may point to a read error. V usage is TRBV5-4 and J usage is TRBJ2-3, with 8 bases fitting TRBD1. CDR3 length equals 17 residues. Germline V gene data show CDR1 as SGHNT and CDR2 as YYREEE (reference sequence). The CDR3 nucleotides read TGTGCCGGCAGCTTGGGACAGGTAGTGGCGGGCACAGATACGCAGTATTTT. This encodes CAGSLGQVVAGTDTQYF.

The table lists this clonotype with many counts. The chain has TRBV7-9 and TRBJ2-7; D ambiguous. The V gene's germline CDR1 is SEHNR and CDR2 FQNEAQ (reference sequence). Trimming left V 0 bases short and J 0 bases short, with 3 bases between. CDR3 length: 13 amino acids. The CDR3 here is CASSLALSYEQYF. Written as DNA, the CDR3 is TGTGCCAGCAGCTTAGCTCTCTCCTACGAGCAGTACTTC.

This clonotype was recorded at least ten times. The chain carries TRBV6-1 and TRBJ2-7, with D unresolved. The V gene lost 10 bases and the J gene lost 0 bases, with 19 bases spanning the gap. Germline V gene data show CDR1 as MNHNS and CDR2 as SASEGT. This CDR3 spans 15 amino acids. CDR3 DNA sequence: TGTGCCACTTCCCGGGTTCCCACCGCCTCCTACGAGCAGTACTTC. It encodes CATSRVPTASYEQYF.

This clonotype was picked up many times. The V gene is TRBV9, the J gene TRBJ2-1; 7 bases align to TRBD1. Unmatched junction bases numbered 10, after V lost 0 bases and J lost 7 bases. The CDR3 loop spans 16 amino acids. CDR1 SGDLS and CDR2 YYNGEE come from the germline V gene. The CDR3 protein is CASSVVGWGTANEQFF. CDR3 DNA: TGTGCCAGCAGCGTAGTAGGGTGGGGGACAGCAAATGAGCAGTTCTTC.

This clonotype was counted at least ten times. This chain uses TRBV9 with TRBJ2-5; D gene uncertain. From germline, CDR1 is SGDLS and CDR2 YYNGEE. Trimming removed 3 bases at V and 1 base at J, with 7 bases between. The CDR3 is made up of 13 amino acids. The CDR3 loop is CASSAMGQETQYF. The DNA for the CDR3 is TGTGCCAGCAGCGCGATGGGCCAAGAGACCCAGTACTTC.

This clonotype has a count of ten or more. A read error may account for a junction end that differs from germline. The rearrangement joins TRBV12-3 or TRBV12-4 to TRBJ2-7; 11 bases agree with TRBD1. The CDR3 totals 14 residues. CDR3 loop: CASTLGTGGSEQYF. DNA for the CDR3: TGTGCCAGCACTTTAGGGACAGGGGGGTCGGAGCAGTACTTC.